This T cell receptor (beta chain) derives from a study of Ad26.COV2.S vaccination and SARS-CoV-2 variants. Profiled with immunoSEQ multiplex PCR; TCRdb holds only in-frame clones, not every one. The table lists hundreds of thousands of clones, about 92% of them singletons. CDR1 SGHTA and CDR2 FQGNSA come from the germline V gene. The CDR3 length is 15 residues. The ends lost 4 bases at V and 4 bases at J; junction bases unmatched: 5. The chain joins TRBV7-2 to TRBJ1-3; the match to TRBD1 covers 9 bases. The receptor comes from a human donor who had recovered from COVID-19. Sequencing used peripheral blood, obtained after recovery from COVID-19. The CDR3 loop reads CASSSDRGPGNTIYF. The CDR3 coding sequence is TGTGCCAGCAGCTCGGACAGGGGACCGGGAAACACCATATATTTT.